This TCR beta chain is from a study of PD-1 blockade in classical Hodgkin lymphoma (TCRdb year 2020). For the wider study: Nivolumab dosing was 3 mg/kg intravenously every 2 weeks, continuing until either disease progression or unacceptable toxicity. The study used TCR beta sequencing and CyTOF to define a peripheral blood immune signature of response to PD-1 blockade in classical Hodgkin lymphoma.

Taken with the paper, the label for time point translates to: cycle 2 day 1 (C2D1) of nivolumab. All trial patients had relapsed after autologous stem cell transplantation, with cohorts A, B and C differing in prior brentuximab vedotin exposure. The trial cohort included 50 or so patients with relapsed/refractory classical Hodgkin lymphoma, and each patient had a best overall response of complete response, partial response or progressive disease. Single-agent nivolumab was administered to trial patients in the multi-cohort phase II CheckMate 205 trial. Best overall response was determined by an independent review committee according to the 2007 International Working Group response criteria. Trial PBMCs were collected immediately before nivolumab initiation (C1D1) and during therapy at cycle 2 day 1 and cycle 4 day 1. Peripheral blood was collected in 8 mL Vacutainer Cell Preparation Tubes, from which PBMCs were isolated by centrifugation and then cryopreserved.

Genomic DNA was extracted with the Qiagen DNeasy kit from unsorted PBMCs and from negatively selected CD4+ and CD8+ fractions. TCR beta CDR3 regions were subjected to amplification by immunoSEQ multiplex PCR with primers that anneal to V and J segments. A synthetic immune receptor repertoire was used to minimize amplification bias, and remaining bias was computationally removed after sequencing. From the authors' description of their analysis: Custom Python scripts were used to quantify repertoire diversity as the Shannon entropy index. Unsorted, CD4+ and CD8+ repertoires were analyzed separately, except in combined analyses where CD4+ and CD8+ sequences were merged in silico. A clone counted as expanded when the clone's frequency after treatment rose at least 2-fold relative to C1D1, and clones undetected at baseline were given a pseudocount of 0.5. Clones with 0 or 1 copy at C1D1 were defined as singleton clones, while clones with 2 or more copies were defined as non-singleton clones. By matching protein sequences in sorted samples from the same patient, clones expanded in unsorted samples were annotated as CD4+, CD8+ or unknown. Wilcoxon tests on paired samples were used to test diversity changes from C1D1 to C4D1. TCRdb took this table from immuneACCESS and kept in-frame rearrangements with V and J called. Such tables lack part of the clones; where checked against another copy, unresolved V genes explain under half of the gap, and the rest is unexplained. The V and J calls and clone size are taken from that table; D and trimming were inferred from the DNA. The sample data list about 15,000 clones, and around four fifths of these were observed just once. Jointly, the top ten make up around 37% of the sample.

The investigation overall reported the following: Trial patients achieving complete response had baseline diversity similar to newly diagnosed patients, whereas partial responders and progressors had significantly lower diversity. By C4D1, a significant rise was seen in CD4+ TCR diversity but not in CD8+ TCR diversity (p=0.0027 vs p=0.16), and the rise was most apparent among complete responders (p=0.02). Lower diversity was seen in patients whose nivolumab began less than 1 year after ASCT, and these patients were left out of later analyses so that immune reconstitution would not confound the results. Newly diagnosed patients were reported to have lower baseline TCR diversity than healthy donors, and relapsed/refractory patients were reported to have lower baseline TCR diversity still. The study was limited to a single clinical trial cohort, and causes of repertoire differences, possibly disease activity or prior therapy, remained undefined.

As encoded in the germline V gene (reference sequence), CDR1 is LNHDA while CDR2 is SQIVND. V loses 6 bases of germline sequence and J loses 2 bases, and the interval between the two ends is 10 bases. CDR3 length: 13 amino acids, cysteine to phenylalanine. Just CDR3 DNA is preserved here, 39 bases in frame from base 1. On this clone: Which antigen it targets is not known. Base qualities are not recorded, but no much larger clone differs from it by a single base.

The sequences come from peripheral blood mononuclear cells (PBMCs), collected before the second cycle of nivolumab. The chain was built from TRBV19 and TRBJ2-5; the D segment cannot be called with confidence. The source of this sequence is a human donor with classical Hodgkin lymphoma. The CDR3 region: CASSHTRQETQYF. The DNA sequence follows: TGTGCCAGTAGCCACACCCGTCAAGAGACCCAGTACTTC. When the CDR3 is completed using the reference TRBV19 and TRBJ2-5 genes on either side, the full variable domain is DGGITQSPKYLFRKEGQNVTLSCEQNLNHDAMYWYRQDPGQGLRLIYYSQIVNDFQKGDIAEGYSVSREKKESFPLTVTSAQKNPTAFYLCASSHTRQETQYFGPGTRLLVL.